This T cell receptor (beta chain) is from a study of tumor T cells in aggressive B-cell lymphoma. Here immunoSEQ multiplex PCR was the method, and the copy in TCRdb shows in-frame clones only, minus some. The sample holds thousands of clones; 90% to 95% are singletons and the top ten take approximately 5%. The sequencing sample was made of tumor tissue. The sequence came from an adult with diffuse large B cell lymphoma.

Here the CDR3 reads CASSLPLYGYTF. In DNA, the CDR3 is TGTGCCAGCAGCTTGCCCCTATATGGCTACACCTTC. The J gene is TRBJ1-2, the V gene TRBV5-6; unclear D gene. The CDR3 has 12 amino acids. V was shortened by 1 base and J by 5 bases, with 6 bases between the two germline ends. Germline lookup yields CDR1 SGHDT and CDR2 YYEEEE.